Each of the 7 T cell receptor beta chains below was sequenced from the same sample in a study of T cell responses to AZD1222 COVID-19 vaccine. Sequenced by immunoSEQ multiplex PCR; TCRdb stores in-frame clones only, minus some. Among 150,000 to 200,000 clones listed, about 92% were seen once. This specimen consisted of peripheral blood, obtained 28 days after the second AZD1222 dose. These receptors all come from an adult who received the AZD1222 COVID-19 vaccine.

The chain couples TRBV7-9 to TRBJ2-7; TRBD1 matches 7 bases. The CDR3 has 14 residues. Trimming removed 0 bases from V and 2 bases from J; junction bases left unmatched: 1. Germline-derived CDR1 and CDR2 are SEHNR and FQNEAQ (reference sequence). The CDR3 sequence: CASSLAGTAYEQYF. The CDR3 DNA is TGTGCCAGCAGCTTAGCCGGGACAGCCTACGAGCAGTACTTC.

The chain uses TRBV30 and TRBJ2-5; 9 bases are shared with TRBD2. Germline V gene sequence: CDR1 GTSNPN, CDR2 SVGIG (reference sequence). Germline trimming cut 4 bases from V and 2 bases from J; bases unmatched to any gene: 8. The CDR3 consists of 15 residues. CDR3 amino acids: CAWTAGGPGQETQYF. CDR3 in DNA: TGTGCCTGGACGGCGGGGGGGCCGGGGCAAGAGACCCAGTACTTC.

This sequence joins TRBV27 and TRBJ1-2, with D perhaps matching TRBD1 (5 bases). This CDR3 region has 16 residues. With 6 bases removed from V and 2 bases from J, the gap between germline ends came to 19 bases. Germline lookup yields CDR1 MNHEY and CDR2 SMNVEV (reference sequence). The CDR3 sequence is CASSPAGQRLNYGYTF. The CDR3 DNA is TGTGCCAGCAGCCCCGCAGGGCAGAGGTTGAACTATGGCTACACCTTC.

The chain employs TRBV6-1 and TRBJ1-5; 9 nucleotides agree with TRBD1. The germline V gene has CDR1 MNHNS and CDR2 SASEGT. CDR3 size: 17 residues. With 4 bases clipped from V and 4 bases from J, the junction kept 11 bases outside the gene matches. The CDR3 bases are TGTGCCAGCAGTGGCATAGGAGGGACAGGGAAGAATCAGCCCCAGCATTTT. It yields the protein CASSGIGGTGKNQPQHF.

This rearrangement joins TRBV19 to TRBJ2-1; D is unclear. V lost 8 bases, J lost 8 bases, and 10 bases lay in between. This CDR3 comprises 11 residues. The germline V gene encodes CDR1 LNHDA and CDR2 SQIVND (reference sequence). Here the CDR3 reads CASADIHEQFF. CDR3 bases: TGTGCCAGTGCCGACATCCATGAGCAGTTCTTC.

The chain couples TRBV5-6 to TRBJ1-5; D is unclear. The V end was cut by 0 bases, the J end by 0 bases, with 10 bases between. Germline CDR1 SGHDT, CDR2 YYEEEE. This CDR3 has 16 amino acids. The chain's CDR3 is CASSLAGSRSNQPQHF. CDR3 nucleotide sequence: TGTGCCAGCAGCTTGGCCGGCAGCCGTAGCAATCAGCCCCAGCATTTT.

This chain uses TRBV12-3 or TRBV12-4 with TRBJ2-1; no clear D gene. V lost 3 bases to trimming and J lost 9 bases, with 3 bases between them. The CDR3 consists of 10 residues. The CDR3 region is CASSFGEQFF. In DNA, the CDR3 is TGTGCCAGCAGTTTTGGTGAGCAGTTCTTC.